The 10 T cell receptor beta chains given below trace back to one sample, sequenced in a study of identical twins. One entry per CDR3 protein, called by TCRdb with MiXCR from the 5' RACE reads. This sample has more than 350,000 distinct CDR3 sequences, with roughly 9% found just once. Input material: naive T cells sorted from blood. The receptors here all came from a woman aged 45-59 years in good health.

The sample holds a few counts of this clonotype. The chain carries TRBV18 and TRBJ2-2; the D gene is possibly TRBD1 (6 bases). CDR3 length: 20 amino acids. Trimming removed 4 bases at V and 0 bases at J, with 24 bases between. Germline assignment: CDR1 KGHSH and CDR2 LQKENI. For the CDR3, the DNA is TGTGCCAGCTCACTGCTCGGAGGACAGACTCTCCTCGCGAACACCGGGGAGCTGTTTTTT. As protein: CASSLLGGQTLLANTGELFF.

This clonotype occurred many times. CDR3 DNA sequence: TGTGCCAGCAGCCAAGTTGTGAGGGGCCATGAGCAGTTCTTC. Protein: CASSQVVRGHEQFF. The chain carries TRBV3-1 and TRBJ2-1, with D possibly called TRBD1 or TRBD2 (5 bases each). V lost 1 base to trimming and J lost 8 bases, with 12 bases between them. The CDR3 is made up of 14 amino acids. The germline V gene encodes CDR1 LGHDT and CDR2 YNNKEL (reference sequence).

The CDR3 sequence: CASSLASADTEAFF. The CDR3 nucleotides are TGCGCCAGCAGCTTGGCCTCGGCTGACACTGAAGCTTTCTTT. V usage is TRBV5-1 and J usage is TRBJ1-1; no clear D. V lost 0 bases and J 3 bases, leaving 9 bases between the germline ends. The CDR3 covers 14 residues. The germline V gene encodes CDR1 SGHRS and CDR2 YFSETQ.

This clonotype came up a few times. As DNA, the CDR3 is TGTGCCAGCAGTTTCCGGGAAAAACTGTTTTTT. Protein sequence: CASSFREKLFF. V and J are TRBV12-3 or TRBV12-4 and TRBJ1-4; D gene uncertain. The V and J ends lost 3 bases and 8 bases respectively, with 4 bases between them. The CDR3 sequence is 11 residues long.

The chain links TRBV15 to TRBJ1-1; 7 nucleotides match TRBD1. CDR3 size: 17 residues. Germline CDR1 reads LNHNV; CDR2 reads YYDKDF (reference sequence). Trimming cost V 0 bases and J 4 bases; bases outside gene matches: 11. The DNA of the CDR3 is TGTGCCACCAGCAGAGAAAACAGGGGACCGTATGGCACTGAAGCTTTCTTT. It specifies CATSRENRGPYGTEAFF. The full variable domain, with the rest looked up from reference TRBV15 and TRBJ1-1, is DAMVIQNPRYQVTQFGKPVTLSCSQTLNHNVMYWYQQKSSQAPKLLFHYYDKDFNNEADTPDNFQSRRPNTSFCFLDIRSPGLGDTAMYLCATSRENRGPYGTEAFFGQGTRLTVV.

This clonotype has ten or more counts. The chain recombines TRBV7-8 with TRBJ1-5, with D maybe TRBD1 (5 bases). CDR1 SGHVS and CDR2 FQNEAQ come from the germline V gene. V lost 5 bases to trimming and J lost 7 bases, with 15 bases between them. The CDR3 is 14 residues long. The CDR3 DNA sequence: TGTGCCAGCAGCCAGCGGGGACGTACGCAGCCCCAGCATTTT. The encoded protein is CASSQRGRTQPQHF.

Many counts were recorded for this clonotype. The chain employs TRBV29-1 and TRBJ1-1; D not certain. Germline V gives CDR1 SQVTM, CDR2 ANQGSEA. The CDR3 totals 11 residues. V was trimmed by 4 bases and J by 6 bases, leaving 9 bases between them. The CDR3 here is CSVAAGAEAFF. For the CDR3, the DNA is TGCAGCGTTGCGGCTGGGGCTGAAGCTTTCTTT.

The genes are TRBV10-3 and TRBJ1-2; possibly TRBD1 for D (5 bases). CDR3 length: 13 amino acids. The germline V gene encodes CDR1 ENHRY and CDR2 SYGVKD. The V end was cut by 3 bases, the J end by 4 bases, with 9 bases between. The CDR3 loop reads CAISDGGGYGYTF. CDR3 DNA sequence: TGTGCCATCAGTGATGGGGGAGGCTATGGCTACACCTTC.

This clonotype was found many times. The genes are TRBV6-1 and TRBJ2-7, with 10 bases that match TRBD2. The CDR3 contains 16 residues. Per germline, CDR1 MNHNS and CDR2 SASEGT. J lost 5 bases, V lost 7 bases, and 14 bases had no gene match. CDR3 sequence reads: CASTPWASGSLDEQYV. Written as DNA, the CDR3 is TGTGCCAGCACCCCCTGGGCTAGCGGGAGTCTAGACGAGCAGTACGTC.

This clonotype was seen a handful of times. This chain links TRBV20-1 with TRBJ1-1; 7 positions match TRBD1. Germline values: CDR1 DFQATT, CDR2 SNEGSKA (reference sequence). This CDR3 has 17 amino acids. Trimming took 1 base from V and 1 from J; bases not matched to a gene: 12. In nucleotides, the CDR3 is TGCAGTGCTAGAGTTTCATTACAGGGGACCCGGAACACTGAAGCTTTCTTT. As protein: CSARVSLQGTRNTEAFF.